The 19 T cell receptor beta chains in this list originate from one sample, sequenced in a study of T cells in Graves' hyperthyroidism and ophthalmopathy. The TCR beta CDR3 regions underwent amplification using RNA transcripts as the source. The primer set for the first-round RT-PCR of the TCR CDR3 was HTBI. TCRdb reanalysed the multiplex PCR reads using MiXCR and keeps one entry per CDR3 protein. Found here are almost 600,000 distinct CDR3 sequences, around 14% of them singletons; the top ten hold roughly 5.5%. Sequencing was carried out using blood. Receptors were obtained from a woman aged 30 to 39 with Graves' hyperthyroidism that later progressed to Graves' ophthalmopathy.

This clonotype was recorded many times. The gene calls are TRBV12-3 or TRBV12-4 and TRBJ1-6, with 7 bases aligning to TRBD1. V lost 5 bases and J lost 10; bases outside the gene matches: 5. The CDR3 consists of 13 residues. Here the CDR3 reads CASSLGQPSPLHF. Written as DNA, the CDR3 is TGTGCCAGCAGTCTGGGACAGCCGTCACCCCTCCACTTT.

The rearrangement joins TRBV20-1 to TRBJ2-5; 9 nucleotides align to TRBD2. J gave up 5 bases and V 6 bases, and 7 bases lay outside the gene matches. The CDR3 has 13 amino acids. The V gene's germline CDR1 is DFQATT and CDR2 SNEGSKA (reference sequence). CDR3 in amino acids: CSAPRTSEETQYF. The CDR3 nucleotides are TGCAGTGCCCCCCGGACTAGCGAGGAGACCCAGTACTTC.

There are a few counts of this clonotype. The V and J genes are TRBV7-9 and TRBJ1-1; TRBD1 matches 10 bases. The CDR3 contains 15 residues. CDR1 is SEHNR, CDR2 FQNEAQ, per germline (reference sequence). V was pared by 3 bases and J by 11 bases, with 12 bases of the junction left unmatched. The DNA of the CDR3 is TGTGCCAGCAGCTTTAAGACGGGGACAGGGGAGATCGCTTTCTTT. This sequence encodes CASSFKTGTGEIAFF.

This chain connects TRBV5-5 to TRBJ2-7, with TRBD2 matching 13 bases. The V gene end was trimmed by 2 bases and the J gene end by 4 bases; junction bases not matched to a gene: 18. The CDR3 totals 20 residues. CDR1 is SGHKS and CDR2 is YYEKEE in the germline V gene (reference sequence). CDR3 loop: CASSFYTLQLSLAGGYEQYF. The CDR3 nucleotides are TGTGCCAGCAGCTTCTATACCCTTCAGTTATCACTAGCGGGAGGGTACGAGCAGTACTTC.

This clonotype was counted a few times. V usage is TRBV6-1 and J usage is TRBJ1-1, with TRBD1 matching 8 bases. Looked up from germline, CDR1 is MNHNS and CDR2 is SASEGT. The CDR3 totals 12 residues. Trimming at V came to 4 bases and at J to 8 bases, leaving 3 bases not matched to a gene. The DNA of the CDR3 is TGTGCCAGCAGTGGGACAGGGTTAGAAGCTTTCTTT. As protein: CASSGTGLEAFF.

In this sample, this clonotype turned up a few times. The chain combines TRBV7-9 with TRBJ2-1, with 11 bases identical to TRBD2. Trimming took 5 bases from V and 8 from J; bases not matched to a gene: 8. In germline, CDR1 is SEHNR, CDR2 FQNEAQ (reference sequence). This CDR3 has 15 amino acids. CDR3 residues: CASSPTSGSADEQFF. DNA of the CDR3: TGTGCCAGCAGCCCCACTAGCGGGAGTGCCGATGAGCAGTTCTTC.

V usage is TRBV18 and J usage is TRBJ2-6; tentative D call: TRBD2 (6 bases). This CDR3 has 16 amino acids. Germline V gene sequence: CDR1 KGHSH, CDR2 LQKENI. The V gene lost 3 bases and the J gene lost 9 bases, with 18 bases spanning the gap. As DNA, the CDR3 is TGTGCCAGCTCACCCACCGGGAGTGGGTTAGGCAACGTCCTGACTTTC. Its translation: CASSPTGSGLGNVLTF.

This clonotype occurred many times. The chain employs TRBV11-1 and TRBJ1-1; 7 nucleotides agree with TRBD1. Looked up from germline, CDR1 is SGHAT and CDR2 is FQDESV (reference sequence). This CDR3 spans 15 amino acids. The trim removed 5 bases at V and 3 bases at J, leaving 9 bases unmatched. The CDR3 DNA sequence: TGTGCCAGCAGCATCCGACAGGGTGGGGACACTGAAGCTTTCTTT. Translated, it gives CASSIRQGGDTEAFF.

This clonotype was seen many times. This chain uses TRBV28 with TRBJ1-2, with TRBD1 matching 7 bases. V lost 1 base, J lost 2 bases, and 10 bases stayed unmatched. The CDR3 contains 17 residues. Germline CDR1 MDHEN, CDR2 SYDVKM. The DNA of the CDR3 is TGTGCCAGCAGTTTATTCGGGGGGACAGTGGGGAACTATGGCTACACCTTC. This sequence encodes CASSLFGGTVGNYGYTF.

Ten or more counts support this clonotype. This chain connects TRBV12-5 to TRBJ2-7; TRBD2 is a possible D gene (5 bases). The CDR3 sequence is 15 residues long. Looked up from germline, CDR1 is LGHNT and CDR2 is FRNRAP. V was trimmed by 1 base and J by 6 bases, leaving 16 bases between them. CDR3 nucleotide sequence: TGTGCTAGTGGTTTGGGTAGCGAGAAAATCCTCGAGCAGTACTTC. It translates to CASGLGSEKILEQYF.

The rearrangement links TRBV12-3 or TRBV12-4 to TRBJ2-2, with D unresolved. CDR3 length: 12 residues. V shed 8 bases and J shed 3 bases, with 7 bases lying between them. CDR3 amino acids: CASPQHTGELFF. The CDR3 DNA follows: TGTGCCAGCCCTCAGCACACCGGGGAGCTGTTTTTT.

The chain uses TRBV7-3 and TRBJ2-7; D is perhaps TRBD2 (6 bases). Trimming stripped 5 bases from V and 3 bases from J, with 17 bases between. CDR1 and CDR2 from the germline V gene are SGHTA and FQGTGA. The CDR3 has 15 amino acids. The CDR3 spells CASSLRDSRGYEQYF. CDR3 nucleotide sequence: TGTGCCAGCAGCCTCCGGGACTCCCGGGGCTACGAGCAGTACTTC.

The CDR3 is CASSQGPLLHF. CDR3 bases: TGTGCCAGCAGCCAGGGGCCGCTTCTGCATTTT. The chain is built from TRBV7-2 and TRBJ1-5; tentative D call: TRBD1 (6 bases). The germline V gene has CDR1 SGHTA and CDR2 FQGNSA. The CDR3 is made up of 11 amino acids. V was trimmed by 5 bases and J by 15 bases, leaving 14 bases between them.

Points on this clonotype: This may arise from a read error, as a much more abundant clone is one base away. The conserved phenylalanine or tryptophan normally closing the CDR3 is absent here, so this likely arose from a read error. This chain joins TRBV5-1 and TRBJ2-5, with D possibly matching TRBD2 (5 bases). Looked up from germline, CDR1 is SGHRS and CDR2 is YFSETQ. V shed 0 bases and J shed 0 bases, with 9 bases lying between them. This CDR3 is built from 15 residues. The CDR3 DNA reads as TGCGCCAGCAGCTTGGGGGCCGGGAACCAAGAGACCCAGTACGTC. As protein: CASSLGAGNQETQYV.

This clonotype was counted ten times or more. V gene TRBV12-3 or TRBV12-4 combines with J gene TRBJ1-2; D unresolved. V was pared by 5 bases and J by 7 bases, with 8 bases between. This CDR3 contains 11 residues. The CDR3 DNA reads TGTGCCAGCAGTCGCCTGGGTGGCTACACCTTC. This codes for CASSRLGGYTF.

This clonotype was detected many times. The gene calls are TRBV27 and TRBJ1-1; D remains unclear. The CDR3 runs 14 residues. The V gene's germline CDR1 is MNHEY and CDR2 SMNVEV (reference sequence). V gave up 2 bases and J gave up 6 bases, with 13 bases separating them. The CDR3 DNA reads TGTGCCAGCAGTTTAGGAGGGATCGGAGCTGAAGCTTTCTTT. Encoded protein: CASSLGGIGAEAFF.

The sample holds many counts of this clonotype. The chain has TRBV2 and TRBJ2-7; D is unresolved. V was clipped by 7 bases and J by 3 bases, with 25 bases between them. The CDR3 sequence is 17 residues long. The germline gives CDR1 SNHLY, CDR2 FYNNEI. Written as DNA, the CDR3 is TGTGCCAGCAACGGCCGCTACCCTGGGGATAGCAGCTACGAGCAGTACTTC. The encoded protein is CASNGRYPGDSSYEQYF.

This clonotype was picked up one time. Its ends do not fully match the called genes, so a read error is possible. The rearrangement joins TRBV28 to TRBJ2-4; 7 bases agree with TRBD1. There are 17 residues in the CDR3. Germline assignment: CDR1 MDHEN and CDR2 SYDVKM. The CDR3 protein is CASSLGSLGQSKNIQYF. CDR3 in DNA: TGTGCCAGTAGTTTAGGGTCGCTGGGACAGAGCAAAAACATTCAGTACTTC.

Details on this clonotype: A read error may produce the germline difference seen at one junction end. The chain employs TRBV2 and TRBJ2-5; 12 bases are shared with TRBD2. The CDR3 totals 15 residues. Germline CDR1 reads SNHLY; CDR2 reads FYNNEI. CDR3 coding DNA: TGTGCCACCAGGAGGACTAGCGGGGAAGTGGCGACCGAGTACTTC. Protein product: CATRRTSGEVATEYF.